Below are 20 T cell receptor beta chains sequenced from a single sample in a study of blood T cell repertoires in COVID-19. Repertoires were generated with immunoSEQ multiplex PCR, while TCRdb's copy carries only in-frame clones and drops some. The sample has just over 95,000 clones, 90% seen once. Sequenced material: peripheral blood. The receptors were gathered from a man aged 55 to 70 with acute or convalescent COVID-19.

The chain carries TRBV5-6 and TRBJ1-2; TRBD1 might be the D (5 bases). The CDR3 totals 15 residues. V lost 4 bases and J lost 0, with 13 bases in between. CDR1 is SGHDT, CDR2 YYEEEE, per germline. The DNA for the CDR3 is TGTGCCAGCAGCGGGACTAAAATCCCTAACTATGGCTACACCTTC. Its translation: CASSGTKIPNYGYTF.

Points on this clone: The junction does not match germline at one end; this may be a read error. This rearrangement joins TRBV27 to TRBJ1-2; 10 positions match TRBD1. The CDR3 spans 13 residues. Germline V gene sequence: CDR1 MNHEY, CDR2 SMNVEV (reference sequence). CDR3 coding DNA: TGTGCCAGCAGAAACCCGGGACAGGGGAAAGAAGCCTTC. Protein product: CASRNPGQGKEAF.

This chain joins TRBV27 and TRBJ1-1; D unresolved. Germline V gene data show CDR1 as MNHEY and CDR2 as SMNVEV (reference sequence). The CDR3 contains 17 residues. V dropped 6 bases and J dropped 0 bases, with 20 bases sitting between them. DNA of the CDR3: TGTGCCAGCAGCACCGCCTCTGCAACAGTTATGAACACTGAAGCTTTCTTT. Amino acids: CASSTASATVMNTEAFF.

The chain uses TRBV7-9 and TRBJ1-3; 9 positions agree with TRBD1. Per the germline V gene, CDR1 is SEHNR and CDR2 is FQNEAQ (reference sequence). V gave up 6 bases and J gave up 15 bases; unmatched junction bases: 18. This CDR3 has 15 residues. CDR3 residues: CASRSFRDRVPLEYF. In nucleotides, the CDR3 is TGTGCCAGCAGATCCTTCCGGGACAGGGTGCCACTTGAATATTTT.

Here the CDR3 reads CASSITAQARTEAFF. CDR3 sequence (DNA): TGTGCCAGTAGTATTACGGCCCAGGCCCGCACCGAAGCTTTCTTT. The gene calls are TRBV19 and TRBJ1-1; no definite D call. Germline assignment: CDR1 LNHDA and CDR2 SQIVND (reference sequence). The germline V and J ends were trimmed by 3 bases and 8 bases, with 19 bases remaining between them. CDR3 length: 15 residues.

The chain links TRBV5-6 to TRBJ2-2; 9 bases are shared with TRBD1. Germline V gives CDR1 SGHDT, CDR2 YYEEEE. This CDR3 has 15 amino acids. V lost 3 bases, J lost 0 bases, and 0 bases stayed unmatched. The CDR3 protein is CASSWTGANTGELFF. The CDR3 bases are TGTGCCAGCAGCTGGACAGGGGCGAACACCGGGGAGCTGTTTTTT.

The chain recombines TRBV14 with TRBJ1-2, with 7 bases matching TRBD1. CDR3 length equals 16 residues. CDR1 is SGHDN, CDR2 FVKESK, per germline. With 2 bases clipped from V and 2 bases from J, the junction kept 8 bases outside the gene matches. The CDR3 reads CASSQLGQRKNYGYTF. The DNA of the CDR3 is TGTGCCAGCAGCCAACTGGGACAGAGAAAGAACTATGGCTACACCTTC.

The J gene is TRBJ2-3, the V gene TRBV6-5; D uncertain. The CDR3 covers 13 residues. The ends were cut back, 0 bases at V and 4 bases at J, with 5 bases in the middle. Germline CDR1 MNHEY, CDR2 SVGAGI. The CDR3 bases are TGTGCCAGCAGTTACTCCTACTCAGATACGCAGTATTTT. Translated, it gives CASSYSYSDTQYF.

The CDR3 DNA is TGTGCCAGTAGTATCCGGGGGGCGGTTGGCACTGAAGCTTTCTTT. Its protein product is CASSIRGAVGTEAFF. The chain combines TRBV19 with TRBJ1-1; TRBD1 might be the D (6 bases). CDR1 and CDR2 (germline): LNHDA, SQIVND (reference sequence). There are 15 residues in the CDR3. V was cut by 3 bases and J by 4 bases, with 15 bases left in between.

The rearrangement uses TRBV6-4 and TRBJ2-7, with no clear D. Germline CDR1 MRHNA, CDR2 SNTAGT. The CDR3 length is 10 residues. V shed 7 bases and J shed 3 bases, with 4 bases lying between them. The CDR3 spells CASNLYEQYV. The CDR3 region has the DNA TGTGCCAGCAATCTCTACGAGCAGTACGTC.

The count of this clone is one. The chain couples TRBV14 to TRBJ1-2; 9 bases match TRBD1. The CDR3 is made up of 13 amino acids. Per germline, CDR1 SGHDN and CDR2 FVKESK. Losses at the gene ends were 4 bases for V and 6 bases for J; bases not matched to a gene: 3. The CDR3 reads CASSPRTGDGYTF. The CDR3 DNA follows: TGTGCCAGCAGCCCCAGGACAGGGGATGGCTACACCTTC.

The rearrangement uses TRBV2 and TRBJ1-4; D is uncertain. The CDR3 has 13 residues. Germline V gives CDR1 SNHLY, CDR2 FYNNEI. The ends were cut back, 4 bases at V and 8 bases at J, with 11 bases in the middle. CDR3 loop: CASSGMAGEKLFF. In DNA, the CDR3 is TGTGCCAGCAGTGGGATGGCGGGGGAAAAACTGTTTTTT.

The sample holds one count of this clone. J is TRBJ1-2 and V is TRBV18; D uncertain. Germline V lookup: CDR1 KGHSH, CDR2 LQKENI. V lost 3 bases and J 2 bases, leaving 13 bases between the germline ends. The CDR3 covers 15 residues. The CDR3 sequence is CASSPGSLWNYGYTF. The CDR3 nucleotides are TGTGCCAGCTCACCGGGCAGCCTATGGAACTATGGCTACACCTTC.

For this clone: One end of the junction varies from germline; a read error may be responsible. The gene calls are TRBV3-1 (or the pseudogene TRBV3-2) and TRBJ2-5, with D possibly TRBD2 on 5 matching bases. CDR1 and CDR2 (germline): LGHDT, YNNKEL (reference sequence). The CDR3 sequence is 11 residues long. The CDR3 reads CASSQERAADF. The CDR3 DNA reads as TGTGCCAGCAGCCAAGAGCGGGCTGCTGACTTC.

The rearrangement uses TRBV5-1 and TRBJ1-2, with 10 nucleotides matching TRBD1. With 5 bases clipped from V and 3 bases from J, the junction kept 4 bases outside the gene matches. Per the germline V gene, CDR1 is SGHRS and CDR2 is YFSETQ. This CDR3 has 14 residues. CDR3 nucleotide sequence: TGCGCCAGCAGTACGACAGGGGGCGACTATGGCTACACCTTC. It specifies CASSTTGGDYGYTF.

J is TRBJ1-1 and V is TRBV2; 8 nucleotides match TRBD1. The CDR3 contains 14 residues. The V segment lost 6 bases and the J segment 4 bases; nucleotides outside the gene matches: 7. Germline V gene sequence: CDR1 SNHLY, CDR2 FYNNEI. The CDR3 region is CASRPGQDSTEAFF. The CDR3 DNA reads TGTGCCAGCAGGCCGGGACAGGATTCCACTGAAGCTTTCTTT.

V and J are TRBV6-2 or TRBV6-3 and TRBJ1-5; unclear D gene. The V gene's germline CDR1 is MNHEY and CDR2 SVGEGT. The CDR3 is 13 amino acids. V dropped 0 bases and J dropped 6 bases, with 6 bases sitting between them. CDR3: CASSYSSGQPQHF. The CDR3 DNA sequence: TGTGCCAGCAGTTACTCGAGCGGTCAGCCCCAGCATTTT.

CDR3 DNA sequence: TGTGCCAGCAGCCGGGCGGACACTAATCAGCCCCAGCATTTT. Its translation is CASSRADTNQPQHF. The gene calls are TRBV5-6 and TRBJ1-5, with D possibly being TRBD1 (5 bases). Germline lookup yields CDR1 SGHDT and CDR2 YYEEEE. Trimming stripped 4 bases from V and 4 bases from J, with 12 bases between. The CDR3 extends over 14 amino acids. The entire variable domain, with the rest obtained from reference TRBV5-6 and TRBJ1-5, is as follows: DAGVTQSPTHLIKTRGQQVTLRCSPKSGHDTVSWYQQALGQGPQFIFQYYEEEERQRGNFPDRFSGHQFPNYSSELNVNALLLGDSALYLCASSRADTNQPQHFGDGTRLSIL.

With regard to this clone: This CDR3 is also generated by other DNA sequences in the sample. The J gene is TRBJ1-5, the V gene TRBV5-6; tentative D call: TRBD1 (6 bases). The ends were cut back, 0 bases at V and 4 bases at J, with 14 bases in the middle. The CDR3 contains 16 residues. CDR1 is SGHDT, CDR2 YYEEEE, per germline. CDR3 nucleotides: TGTGCCAGCAGCTTGGGTGCAGGGGCCTCTAATCAGCCCCAGCATTTT. The encoded protein is CASSLGAGASNQPQHF.

The rearrangement links TRBV6-5 to TRBJ1-1, with TRBD1 matching over 7 bases. Germline V gene sequence: CDR1 MNHEY, CDR2 SVGAGI. This CDR3 spans 15 amino acids. Unmatched junction bases numbered 12, after V lost 6 bases and J lost 5 bases. The CDR3: CASRPGTAKGTEAFF. CDR3 nucleotides: TGTGCCAGCAGGCCCGGGACAGCGAAGGGGACTGAAGCTTTCTTT.